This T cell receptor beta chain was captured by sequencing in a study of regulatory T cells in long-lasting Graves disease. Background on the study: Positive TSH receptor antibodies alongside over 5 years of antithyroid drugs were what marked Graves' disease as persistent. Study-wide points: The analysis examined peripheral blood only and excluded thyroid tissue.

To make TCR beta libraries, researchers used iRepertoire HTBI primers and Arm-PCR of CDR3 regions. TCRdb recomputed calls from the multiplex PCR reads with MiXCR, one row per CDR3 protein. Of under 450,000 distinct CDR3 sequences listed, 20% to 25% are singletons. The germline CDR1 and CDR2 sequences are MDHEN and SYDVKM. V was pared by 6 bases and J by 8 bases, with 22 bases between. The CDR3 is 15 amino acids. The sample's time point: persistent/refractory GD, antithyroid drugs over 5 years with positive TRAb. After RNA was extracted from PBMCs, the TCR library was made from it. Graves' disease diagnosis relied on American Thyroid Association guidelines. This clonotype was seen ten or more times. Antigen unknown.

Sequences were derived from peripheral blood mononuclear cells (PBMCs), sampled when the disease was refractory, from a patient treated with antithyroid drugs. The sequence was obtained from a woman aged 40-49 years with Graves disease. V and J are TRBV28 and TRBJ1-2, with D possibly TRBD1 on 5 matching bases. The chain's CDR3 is CASRPTSGGWRGYTF. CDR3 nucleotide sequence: TGTGCCAGCAGACCCACCTCGGGGGGTTGGCGGGGCTACACCTTC.